This T cell receptor beta chain originates from a study of T cells in Graves' hyperthyroidism and ophthalmopathy. The source material, RNA transcripts, was used to amplify TCR beta CDR3 regions. During a first-round RT-PCR of the TCR CDR3, the HTBI primer set was used. One entry per CDR3 protein, called by TCRdb with MiXCR from the multiplex PCR reads. This table holds roughly 630,000 distinct CDR3 sequences, around 14% found once. Together with thyroid ultrasound, orbital computed tomography, serum thyroxine and TRAb, clinical symptoms were used for diagnoses. The CDR3 loop spans 15 amino acids. Germline-derived CDR1 and CDR2 are SGDLS and YYNGEE. The V end lost 0 bases, the J end lost 6 bases, and 14 bases lay between the germline ends.

V usage is TRBV9 and J usage is TRBJ2-3; maybe TRBD2 (5 bases). Sequenced: blood. This receptor was taken from a woman in her twenties or thirties with Graves' hyperthyroidism. CDR3 sequence: CASSVGGPRADTQYF. CDR3 sequence (DNA): TGTGCCAGCAGCGTAGGCGGGCCAAGGGCGGATACGCAGTATTTT.